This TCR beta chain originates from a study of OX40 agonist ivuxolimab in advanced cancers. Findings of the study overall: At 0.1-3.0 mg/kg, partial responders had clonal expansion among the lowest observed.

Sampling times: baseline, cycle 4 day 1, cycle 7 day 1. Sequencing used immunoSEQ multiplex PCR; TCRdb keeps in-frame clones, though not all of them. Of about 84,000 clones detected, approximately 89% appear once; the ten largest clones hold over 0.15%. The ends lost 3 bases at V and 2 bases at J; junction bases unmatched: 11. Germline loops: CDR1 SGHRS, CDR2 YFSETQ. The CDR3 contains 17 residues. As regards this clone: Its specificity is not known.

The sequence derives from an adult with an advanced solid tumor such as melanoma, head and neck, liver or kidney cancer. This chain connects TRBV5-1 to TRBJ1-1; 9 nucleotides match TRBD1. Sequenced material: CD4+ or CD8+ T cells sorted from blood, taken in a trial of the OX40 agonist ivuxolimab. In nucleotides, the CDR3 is TGCGCCAGCAGCTACCGAGGACAGGGGTCCCCAAACACTGAAGCTTTCTTT. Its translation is CASSYRGQGSPNTEAFF. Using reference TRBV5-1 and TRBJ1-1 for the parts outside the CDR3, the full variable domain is KAGVTQTPRYLIKTRGQQVTLSCSPISGHRSVSWYQQTPGQGLQFLFEYFSETQRNKGNFPGRFSGRQFSNSRSEMNVSTLELGDSALYLCASSYRGQGSPNTEAFFGQGTRLTVV.